What follows is one T cell receptor (beta chain) and its context. V lost 4 bases and J 8 bases, leaving 11 bases between the germline ends. There are 13 residues in the CDR3. The germline V gene encodes CDR1 LNHDA and CDR2 SQIVND (reference sequence). This sample was included in a study of early T cells in non-severe SARS-CoV-2 infection. TCRdb re-called the 5' RACE reads through MiXCR, storing one row per CDR3 protein. The table lists 62,000 or so distinct CDR3 sequences, about 9.3% of them singletons, with about 1.2% in the top ten. The sequenced sample consisted of whole blood. The source is an adult who was a healthcare worker with PCR-confirmed SARS-CoV-2 infection or an uninfected control (not recorded which). The V call is TRBV19, the J call TRBJ1-4; D unclear. CDR3 sequence: CASSTYLGEKLFF. CDR3 DNA: TGTGCCAGTAGTACCTACTTAGGGGAAAAACTGTTTTTT.